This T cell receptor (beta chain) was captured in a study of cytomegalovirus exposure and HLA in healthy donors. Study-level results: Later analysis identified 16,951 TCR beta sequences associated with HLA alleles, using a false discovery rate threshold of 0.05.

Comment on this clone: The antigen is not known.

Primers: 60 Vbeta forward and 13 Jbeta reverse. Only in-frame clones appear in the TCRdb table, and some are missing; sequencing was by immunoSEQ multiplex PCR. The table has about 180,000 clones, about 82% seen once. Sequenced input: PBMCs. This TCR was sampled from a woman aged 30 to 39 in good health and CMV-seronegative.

The CDR3, as DNA: TGTGCCAGTAGGGTATACTCCTCCATGAACACTGAAGCTTTCTTT. Translating gives CASRVYSSMNTEAFF. This chain connects TRBV19 to TRBJ1-1; no firm D call. V lost 6 bases and J lost 0, with 14 bases in between. Germline V gene data show CDR1 as LNHDA and CDR2 as SQIVND (reference sequence). This CDR3 is 15 amino acids long.